This T cell receptor (beta chain) emerged from a study of cytomegalovirus exposure and HLA in healthy donors. Regarding the study as a whole: Later analysis indicated greater clonal expansion among HLA-associated TCR beta chains than among equally common other chains. Researchers counted roughly 150 TCR beta chains as cytomegalovirus-associated. Published work reported that the classifier diagnosed cytomegalovirus status with high specificity and sensitivity.

V shed 4 bases and J 6 bases; nucleotides not matched to a gene: 10. The CDR3 consists of 17 residues. The germline CDR1 and CDR2 sequences are SGHRS and YFSETQ. PCR primers comprised 60 Vbeta and 13 Jbeta primers. Per the original methods: Around 11 million shared chains were among the roughly 78 million unique TCR beta chains that a later analysis counted. The table came from immunoSEQ multiplex PCR; TCRdb's copy has only in-frame clones and leaves some out. D and trimming come from the DNA, and the V and J calls and clone size come from that table. The table shows about 200,000 clones, with 65% to 90% occurring only once. This clone is a singleton in its sample. Its antigen is still unknown.

The sequenced material came from PBMCs. This receptor was taken from a woman aged 25 to 39 in good health and CMV-seronegative. This rearrangement joins TRBV5-1 to TRBJ2-1, with 13 positions matching TRBD2. CDR3 in DNA: TGCGCCAGCAGCACAGGACTAGCGGGGGCCTTATCCAATGAGCAGTTCTTC. Amino acid sequence: CASSTGLAGALSNEQFF.